The rows below give T cell receptor beta chains drawn from one sample of a study of blood T cell repertoires in COVID-19. TCRdb's table, derived via immunoSEQ multiplex PCR, lists solely in-frame clones and lacks some. Here the sample spans 350,000 to 450,000 clones, more than 75% being singletons. Sequencing was performed on peripheral blood. The receptor source for this set is a human donor in a cohort sampled during active COVID-19. The CDR3 runs from the conserved cysteine through the conserved F or W. A D gene is named only where the DNA matches it firmly. Size is omitted from some rows. Given values are once, few, many or a class for expanded clones.

j_call: TRBJ1-2
d_call: TRBD1
v_call: TRBV7-9
clone_size: once
cdr3_aa: CASSPHAGGGYGYTF
cdr3_nt: TGTGCCAGCAGTCCCCATGCAGGGGGCGGCTATGGCTACACCTTC

j_call: TRBJ2-5
d_call: NA
v_call: TRBV3-1/TRBV3-2
clone_size: NA
cdr3_aa: CASSRGGLVQETQYF
cdr3_nt: TGTGCCAGCAGCCGGGGGGGCCTAGTACAAGAGACCCAGTACTTC

j_call: TRBJ1-6
d_call: TRBD1
v_call: TRBV7-8
clone_size: few
cdr3_aa: CASSPWTGEASPLHF
cdr3_nt: TGTGCCAGCAGCCCCTGGACAGGGGAAGCTTCACCCCTCCACTTT

j_call: TRBJ2-7
d_call: TRBD1
v_call: TRBV2
clone_size: NA
cdr3_aa: CASSVDRGGYEQYF
cdr3_nt: TGTGCCAGCAGTGTTGACAGGGGTGGATACGAGCAGTACTTC

j_call: TRBJ1-6
d_call: TRBD1
v_call: TRBV12-5
clone_size: NA
cdr3_aa: CASGLVLAGGFDSPLHF
cdr3_nt: TGTGCTAGTGGTTTGGTACTGGCAGGGGGTTTTGATTCACCCCTCCACTTT

j_call: TRBJ2-5
d_call: TRBD2
v_call: TRBV15
clone_size: NA
cdr3_aa: CATSTSGTGAETQYF
cdr3_nt: TGTGCCACCAGCACTAGCGGGACTGGGGCGGAGACCCAGTACTTC

j_call: TRBJ1-1
d_call: NA
v_call: TRBV19
clone_size: NA
cdr3_aa: CASSPAGAMNTEAFF
cdr3_nt: TGTGCCAGTAGCCCCGCGGGGGCCATGAACACTGAAGCTTTCTTT

j_call: TRBJ2-2
d_call: NA
v_call: TRBV9
clone_size: NA
cdr3_aa: CASSPIRSGELFF
cdr3_nt: TGTGCCAGCAGCCCCATCAGGTCCGGGGAGCTGTTTTTT

j_call: TRBJ1-2
d_call: TRBD1
v_call: TRBV19
clone_size: NA
cdr3_aa: CASSAEGQGFYGYTF
cdr3_nt: TGTGCCAGTAGTGCAGAGGGACAGGGGTTCTATGGCTACACCTTC

j_call: TRBJ2-1
d_call: TRBD2
v_call: TRBV7-2
clone_size: NA
cdr3_aa: CASSFRLAGGGDEQFF
cdr3_nt: TGTGCCAGCAGCTTTCGACTAGCGGGAGGGGGGGATGAGCAGTTCTTC

j_call: TRBJ1-5
d_call: TRBD1
v_call: TRBV7-2
clone_size: NA
cdr3_aa: CASSLTGSYQPQHF
cdr3_nt: TGTGCCAGCAGCTTGACAGGGAGCTATCAGCCCCAGCATTTT

j_call: TRBJ1-2
d_call: TRBD1
v_call: TRBV6-5
clone_size: NA
cdr3_aa: CASSYSGTGGEYGYTF
cdr3_nt: TGTGCCAGCAGTTACTCGGGGACAGGGGGGGAATATGGCTACACCTTC

j_call: TRBJ2-1
d_call: TRBD2
v_call: TRBV4-1
clone_size: NA
cdr3_aa: CASSQVSGSNYNEQFF
cdr3_nt: TGCGCCAGCAGCCAAGTAAGCGGGAGCAACTACAATGAGCAGTTCTTC

j_call: TRBJ2-7
d_call: NA
v_call: TRBV6-5
clone_size: NA
cdr3_aa: CASSYRGNPSYEQYF
cdr3_nt: TGTGCCAGCAGTTACAGGGGAAACCCCAGCTACGAGCAGTACTTC

j_call: TRBJ1-1
d_call: TRBD1
v_call: TRBV5-1
clone_size: NA
cdr3_aa: CASSLEGAQRGTEAFF
cdr3_nt: TGCGCCAGCAGCTTGGAGGGGGCCCAGAGAGGCACTGAAGCTTTCTTT

j_call: TRBJ1-1
d_call: NA
v_call: TRBV30
clone_size: NA
cdr3_aa: CAWSPSLKAFF
cdr3_nt: TGTGCCTGGAGTCCGAGTCTGAAAGCTTTCTTT

j_call: TRBJ1-2
d_call: NA
v_call: TRBV24-1
clone_size: NA
cdr3_aa: CATSDLEVYGYTF
cdr3_nt: TGTGCCACCAGTGATTTGGAGGTCTATGGCTACACCTTC

j_call: TRBJ1-2
d_call: TRBD1
v_call: TRBV30
clone_size: NA
cdr3_aa: CAWSVPETGSNYGYTF
cdr3_nt: TGTGCCTGGAGTGTCCCCGAGACAGGGTCTAACTATGGCTACACCTTC

j_call: TRBJ2-5
d_call: TRBD2
v_call: TRBV3-1/TRBV3-2
clone_size: NA
cdr3_aa: CASSHAASGKYQETQYF
cdr3_nt: TGTGCCAGCAGCCACGCTGCTAGCGGGAAGTACCAAGAGACCCAGTACTTC

j_call: TRBJ2-5
d_call: NA
v_call: TRBV10-3
clone_size: NA
cdr3_aa: CAIILRGALQETQYF
cdr3_nt: TGTGCCATCATACTCAGGGGAGCGTTACAAGAGACCCAGTACTTC

j_call: TRBJ2-2
d_call: NA
v_call: TRBV9
clone_size: NA
cdr3_aa: CASSVVAGADTGELFF
cdr3_nt: TGTGCCAGCAGCGTAGTTGCGGGGGCGGACACCGGGGAGCTGTTTTTT

j_call: TRBJ1-5
d_call: NA
v_call: TRBV27
clone_size: NA
cdr3_aa: CASSWAPYQPQHF
cdr3_nt: TGTGCCAGCAGTTGGGCACCTTATCAGCCCCAGCATTTT

j_call: TRBJ1-3
d_call: NA
v_call: TRBV3-1/TRBV3-2
clone_size: few
cdr3_aa: CASSQLGGGNTIYF
cdr3_nt: TGTGCCAGCAGCCAACTAGGAGGAGGAAACACCATATATTTT

j_call: TRBJ2-7
d_call: TRBD2
v_call: TRBV4-1
clone_size: NA
cdr3_aa: CASSLRTGGGYEQYF
cdr3_nt: TGCGCCAGCAGCCTCCGGACTGGCGGGGGGTACGAGCAGTACTTC

j_call: TRBJ1-2
d_call: NA
v_call: TRBV5-4
clone_size: NA
cdr3_aa: CASSLAEAWYGYTF
cdr3_nt: TGTGCCAGCAGCTTGGCCGAAGCTTGGTATGGCTACACCTTC

j_call: TRBJ2-2
d_call: NA
v_call: TRBV27
clone_size: NA
cdr3_aa: CASRPWGEDGELFF
cdr3_nt: TGTGCCAGCAGACCATGGGGGGAGGACGGGGAGCTGTTTTTT

j_call: TRBJ2-7
d_call: TRBD1
v_call: TRBV11-2
clone_size: NA
cdr3_aa: CASSPTGTGIPYEQYF
cdr3_nt: TGTGCCAGCAGCCCTACGGGGACAGGTATACCCTACGAGCAGTACTTC

j_call: TRBJ2-3
d_call: NA
v_call: TRBV6-2/TRBV6-3
clone_size: NA
cdr3_aa: CASSGEEEADTQYF
cdr3_nt: TGTGCCAGCAGTGGGGAGGAAGAGGCGGATACGCAGTATTTT

j_call: TRBJ2-7
d_call: TRBD1
v_call: TRBV13
clone_size: NA
cdr3_aa: CASSFPGQGYEQYF
cdr3_nt: TGTGCCAGCAGCTTCCCTGGACAGGGATACGAGCAGTACTTC

j_call: TRBJ2-2
d_call: TRBD2
v_call: TRBV7-8
clone_size: NA
cdr3_aa: CASSFPGLAGTGELFF
cdr3_nt: TGTGCCAGCAGCTTCCCGGGACTAGCGGGTACCGGGGAGCTGTTTTTT

j_call: TRBJ2-2
d_call: TRBD2
v_call: TRBV7-2
clone_size: NA
cdr3_aa: CASSFSGPNTGELFF
cdr3_nt: TGTGCCAGCAGCTTTAGCGGGCCGAACACCGGGGAGCTGTTTTTT

j_call: TRBJ2-3
d_call: NA
v_call: TRBV5-1
clone_size: NA
cdr3_aa: CASSLATGRDTDTQYF
cdr3_nt: TGCGCCAGCAGCTTGGCGACGGGGAGAGACACAGATACGCAGTATTTT

j_call: TRBJ2-5
d_call: TRBD1
v_call: TRBV7-2
clone_size: NA
cdr3_aa: CASSSNRGPETQYF
cdr3_nt: TGTGCCAGCAGCTCGAACAGGGGACCAGAGACCCAGTACTTC

j_call: TRBJ2-5
d_call: NA
v_call: TRBV19
clone_size: few
cdr3_aa: CASSISQNRLGGTQYF
cdr3_nt: TGTGCCAGTAGTATATCACAAAATCGGCTGGGGGGGACCCAGTACTTC

j_call: TRBJ1-5
d_call: NA
v_call: TRBV30
clone_size: NA
cdr3_aa: CAWSPGIISNQPQHF
cdr3_nt: TGTGCCTGGAGCCCGGGTATCATTAGCAATCAGCCCCAGCATTTT

j_call: TRBJ2-7
d_call: TRBD2
v_call: TRBV6-5
clone_size: NA
cdr3_aa: CASSPSGPSYEQYF
cdr3_nt: TGTGCCAGCAGTCCTAGCGGACCCTCCTACGAGCAGTACTTC

j_call: TRBJ1-5
d_call: NA
v_call: TRBV7-8
clone_size: NA
cdr3_aa: CASSLGVNRLDSNQPQHF
cdr3_nt: TGTGCCAGCAGCTTAGGGGTAAACAGGCTGGATAGCAATCAGCCCCAGCATTTT

j_call: TRBJ2-5
d_call: NA
v_call: TRBV24-1
clone_size: NA
cdr3_aa: CATSEARGETQYF
cdr3_nt: TGTGCCACCAGTGAAGCTAGGGGAGAGACCCAGTACTTC

j_call: TRBJ1-5
d_call: NA
v_call: TRBV2
clone_size: NA
cdr3_aa: CASSEGQVRHF
cdr3_nt: TGTGCCAGCAGTGAAGGACAGGTCCGGCATTTT

j_call: TRBJ1-3
d_call: NA
v_call: TRBV1
clone_size: NA
cdr3_aa: CTSSQATGSNTIYF
cdr3_nt: TGCACCAGCAGCCAAGCCACAGGGTCGAACACCATATATTTT

j_call: TRBJ1-1
d_call: NA
v_call: TRBV5-5
clone_size: NA
cdr3_aa: CASSLMGGKNTEAFF
cdr3_nt: TGTGCCAGCAGCTTGATGGGGGGTAAGAACACTGAAGCTTTCTTT

j_call: TRBJ2-5
d_call: TRBD1
v_call: TRBV29-1
clone_size: NA
cdr3_aa: CSVGQGPQETQYF
cdr3_nt: TGCAGCGTCGGACAGGGACCCCAAGAGACCCAGTACTTC

j_call: TRBJ2-1
d_call: NA
v_call: TRBV6-2/TRBV6-3
clone_size: NA
cdr3_aa: CASSVGGLTYNEQFF
cdr3_nt: TGTGCCAGCAGTGTTGGGGGACTCACCTACAATGAGCAGTTCTTC

j_call: TRBJ1-2
d_call: NA
v_call: TRBV7-2
clone_size: once
cdr3_aa: CASSRQVYGYTF
cdr3_nt: TGTGCCAGCAGCAGACAGGTTTATGGCTACACCTTC

j_call: TRBJ2-1
d_call: TRBD1
v_call: TRBV7-8
clone_size: NA
cdr3_aa: CASSPSPDGTGTNNEQFF
cdr3_nt: TGTGCCAGCAGCCCCTCCCCGGACGGGACAGGGACGAACAATGAGCAGTTCTTC

j_call: TRBJ1-2
d_call: NA
v_call: TRBV7-9
clone_size: many
cdr3_aa: CASSLASSGYTF
cdr3_nt: TGTGCCAGCAGCTTAGCCTCGTCTGGCTACACCTTC

j_call: TRBJ2-7
d_call: NA
v_call: TRBV11-2
clone_size: once
cdr3_aa: CASSLGDNSYEQYF
cdr3_nt: TGTGCCAGCAGCTTAGGGGACAATTCCTACGAGCAGTACTTC

j_call: TRBJ2-1
d_call: NA
v_call: TRBV6-2/TRBV6-3
clone_size: once
cdr3_aa: CASSLTANNEQFF
cdr3_nt: TGTGCCAGCAGTCTAACAGCTAACAATGAGCAGTTCTTC

j_call: TRBJ2-5
d_call: NA
v_call: TRBV28
clone_size: NA
cdr3_aa: CASNGYQETQYF
cdr3_nt: TGTGCCAGCAACGGGTACCAAGAGACCCAGTACTTC

j_call: TRBJ2-5
d_call: TRBD2
v_call: TRBV28
clone_size: NA
cdr3_aa: CASSPGTSGFSLRGTQYF
cdr3_nt: TGTGCCAGCAGCCCCGGGACTAGCGGGTTTTCCCTCAGGGGGACCCAGTACTTC

j_call: TRBJ2-7
d_call: NA
v_call: TRBV10-3
clone_size: few
cdr3_aa: CAISLTSDSSYEQYF
cdr3_nt: TGTGCCATCAGTTTAACTTCGGACAGCTCCTACGAGCAGTACTTC

j_call: TRBJ1-2
d_call: NA
v_call: TRBV9
clone_size: NA
cdr3_aa: CASSVRDAGAGYTF
cdr3_nt: TGTGCCAGCAGCGTACGAGATGCGGGAGCCGGCTACACCTTC

j_call: TRBJ2-7
d_call: NA
v_call: TRBV28
clone_size: NA
cdr3_aa: CASSYLHEQYF
cdr3_nt: TGTGCCAGCAGCTACCTCCACGAGCAGTACTTC

j_call: TRBJ2-7
d_call: TRBD2
v_call: TRBV7-9
clone_size: NA
cdr3_aa: CASSLDGKSGLAGYEQYF
cdr3_nt: TGTGCCAGCAGCTTAGACGGGAAATCGGGACTAGCCGGGTACGAGCAGTACTTC

j_call: TRBJ1-3
d_call: TRBD1
v_call: TRBV28
clone_size: NA
cdr3_aa: CASRTTRTGGRNTIYF
cdr3_nt: TGTGCCAGCAGAACCACCAGGACAGGGGGAAGAAACACCATATATTTT

j_call: TRBJ1-1
d_call: NA
v_call: TRBV11-2
clone_size: NA
cdr3_aa: CASSLDQNRVAFF
cdr3_nt: TGTGCCAGCAGCTTAGATCAAAACAGGGTAGCTTTCTTT